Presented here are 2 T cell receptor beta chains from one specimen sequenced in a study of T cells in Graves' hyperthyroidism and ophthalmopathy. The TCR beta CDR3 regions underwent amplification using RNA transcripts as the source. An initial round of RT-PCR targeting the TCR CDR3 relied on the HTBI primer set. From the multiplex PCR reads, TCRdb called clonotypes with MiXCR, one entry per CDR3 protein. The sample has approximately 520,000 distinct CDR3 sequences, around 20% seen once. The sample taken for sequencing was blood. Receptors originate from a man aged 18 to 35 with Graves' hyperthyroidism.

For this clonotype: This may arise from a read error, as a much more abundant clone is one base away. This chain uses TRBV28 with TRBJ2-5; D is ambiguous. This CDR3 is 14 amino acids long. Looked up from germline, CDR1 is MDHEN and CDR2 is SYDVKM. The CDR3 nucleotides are TGTGCCAGCAGTTTATCCGGGCTCCAAGAGACCAAGTACTTC. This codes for CASSLSGLQETKYF.

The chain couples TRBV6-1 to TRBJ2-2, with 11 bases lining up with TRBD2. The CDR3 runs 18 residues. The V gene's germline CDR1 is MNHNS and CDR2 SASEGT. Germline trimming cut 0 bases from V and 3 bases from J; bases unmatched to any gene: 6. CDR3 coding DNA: TGTGCCAGCAGTGAAGCGACTAGCGGGATTGAGCACACCGGGGAGCTGTTTTTT. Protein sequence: CASSEATSGIEHTGELFF.